Presented here are 25 T cell receptor beta chains from one specimen sequenced in a study of blood T cell repertoires in COVID-19. Sequenced by immunoSEQ multiplex PCR; TCRdb stores in-frame clones only, minus some. The sample shows 110,000 or so clones, roughly 88% of them seen only once. The source material was peripheral blood. The receptors shown here come from a woman aged 70-85 years who had recovered from COVID-19.

This chain joins TRBV30 and TRBJ1-6, with D maybe TRBD1 (6 bases). Per germline, CDR1 GTSNPN and CDR2 SVGIG (reference sequence). The length of the CDR3 is 13 residues. The V gene lost 5 bases and the J gene lost 7 bases, with 12 bases spanning the gap. CDR3: CAWGGARNSPLHF. Written as DNA, the CDR3 is TGTGCCTGGGGGGGGGCGCGGAATTCACCCCTCCACTTT. The full variable domain, with the rest looked up from reference TRBV30 and TRBJ1-6, is SQTIHQWPATLVQPVGSPLSLECTVEGTSNPNLYWYRQAAGRGLQLLFYSVGIGQISSEVPQNLSASRPQDRQFILSSKKLLLSDSGFYLCAWGGARNSPLHFGNGTRLTVT.

The V and J genes are TRBV27 and TRBJ1-2, with D possibly being TRBD1 (6 bases). CDR1 is MNHEY and CDR2 is SMNVEV in the germline V gene (reference sequence). V dropped 3 bases and J dropped 8 bases, with 13 bases sitting between them. CDR3 size: 13 residues. In DNA, the CDR3 is TGTGCCAGCAGTTTGGACCGTCAGGGGGGCTACACCTTC. Its protein product is CASSLDRQGGYTF.

This rearrangement joins TRBV2 to TRBJ2-1, with D possibly being TRBD1 (5 bases). Trimming shortened V by 8 bases and J by 10 bases, and 9 bases separated the two germline ends. CDR1 is SNHLY and CDR2 is FYNNEI in the germline V gene. CDR3 size: 10 residues. The chain's CDR3 is CASGAGEQFF. The CDR3 bases are TGTGCCAGCGGGGCCGGGGAGCAGTTCTTC.

This rearrangement joins TRBV9 to TRBJ2-1; TRBD1 agrees at 10 bases. This CDR3 is 16 amino acids long. CDR1 and CDR2 from the germline V gene are SGDLS and YYNGEE. The V segment lost 4 bases and the J segment 0 bases; nucleotides outside the gene matches: 4. CDR3 protein: CASSTRTGGSYNEQFF. The CDR3 bases are TGTGCCAGCAGCACCCGGACAGGGGGCTCCTACAATGAGCAGTTCTTC.

The chain is built from TRBV7-2 and TRBJ2-3, with 7 bases fitting TRBD2. From germline, CDR1 is SGHTA and CDR2 FQGNSA. The junction had 4 bases not matched to a gene; V was cut back by 2 bases and J by 11 bases. The CDR3 totals 12 residues. Written as DNA, the CDR3 is TGTGCCAGCAGCTTAAGTGAGCGGGGGCAGTATTTT. This encodes CASSLSERGQYF.

The chain links TRBV7-2 to TRBJ2-7; a weak D match, TRBD2 (5 bases). The V end was cut by 5 bases, the J end by 5 bases, with 19 bases between. The CDR3 has 15 amino acids. Germline V gene data show CDR1 as SGHTA and CDR2 as FQGNSA. CDR3 protein: CASSHWELAGNEQYF. CDR3 coding DNA: TGTGCCAGCAGCCACTGGGAGCTAGCCGGGAACGAGCAGTACTTC.

The V and J genes are TRBV18 and TRBJ1-6; D may be TRBD1 (5 bases). Trimming stripped 2 bases from V and 0 bases from J, with 8 bases between. The length of the CDR3 is 16 residues. The germline V gene encodes CDR1 KGHSH and CDR2 LQKENI. The CDR3 spells CASSPGGGSYNSPLHF. The CDR3 region has the DNA TGTGCCAGCTCACCAGGGGGAGGCTCCTATAATTCACCCCTCCACTTT.

This sequence joins TRBV19 and TRBJ1-2; 7 bases map to TRBD1. Trimming at V came to 1 base and at J to 5 bases, leaving 4 bases not matched to a gene. CDR1 is LNHDA, CDR2 SQIVND, per germline (reference sequence). The CDR3 runs 14 residues. The CDR3 reads CASSIARTGYGYTF. CDR3 in DNA: TGTGCCAGTAGTATAGCGAGGACAGGTTATGGCTACACCTTC.

This chain links TRBV19 with TRBJ2-5; D is unclear. This CDR3 comprises 13 residues. In germline, CDR1 is LNHDA, CDR2 SQIVND (reference sequence). V lost 5 bases, J lost 5 bases, and 12 bases lay in between. The CDR3 reads CASSRNSLETQYF. The CDR3 DNA reads as TGTGCCAGTAGTCGTAACAGCTTGGAGACCCAGTACTTC.

This clone was seen a single time. This chain links TRBV18 with TRBJ2-7; the match to TRBD1 covers 8 bases. V lost 3 bases and J lost 4; bases outside the gene matches: 5. The CDR3 spans 14 residues. Germline V CDR1 and CDR2: KGHSH, LQKENI. CDR3 sequence: CASSPRTGSYEQYF. CDR3 DNA sequence: TGTGCCAGCTCACCCCGGACAGGGTCATACGAGCAGTACTTC.

The rearrangement uses TRBV24-1 and TRBJ1-5, with 10 bases identical to TRBD1. Per germline, CDR1 KGHDR and CDR2 SFDVKD. The junction had 2 bases not matched to a gene; V was cut back by 2 bases and J by 5 bases. CDR3 length: 15 residues. The chain's CDR3 is CATSDSDRGHQPQHF. CDR3 sequence (DNA): TGTGCCACCAGTGATTCCGACAGGGGGCATCAGCCCCAGCATTTT.

V gene TRBV18 combines with J gene TRBJ2-5; possibly TRBD1 for D (6 bases). Germline-derived CDR1 and CDR2 are KGHSH and LQKENI. V was pared by 3 bases and J by 5 bases, with 10 bases between. This CDR3 spans 13 amino acids. CDR3 coding DNA: TGTGCCAGCTCACCTTACAGGGAGGAGACCCAGTACTTC. Protein product: CASSPYREETQYF.

This chain joins TRBV19 and TRBJ2-3; 11 bases match TRBD2. Germline V lookup: CDR1 LNHDA, CDR2 SQIVND (reference sequence). The J segment lost 0 bases and the V segment lost 3 bases, leaving 17 bases of the junction unmatched. The CDR3 runs to 21 residues. CDR3 DNA: TGTGCCAGTAGTATCCCTCCGGGACTAGCGGACTCTGAAGGTAGCACAGATACGCAGTATTTT. The encoded protein is CASSIPPGLADSEGSTDTQYF.

The J gene is TRBJ2-5, the V gene TRBV7-2; the D gene is possibly TRBD2 (6 bases). V lost 0 bases to trimming and J lost 5 bases, with 16 bases between them. Germline CDR1 is SGHTA and CDR2 is FQGNSA. There are 16 residues in the CDR3. The CDR3 DNA is TGTGCCAGCAGCTTAGCCCCCACAGCGCGGGGTGAGACCCAGTACTTC. This sequence encodes CASSLAPTARGETQYF.

Turning to this clone: This specimen includes other DNA sequences encoding the same CDR3. CDR3 coding DNA: TGTGCCAGCAGTTTAACTCCGAATCAGCCCCAGCATTTT. It is translated as CASSLTPNQPQHF. The V and J genes are TRBV28 and TRBJ1-5, with D uncertain. V was shortened by 2 bases and J by 4 bases, with 6 bases between the two germline ends. Germline V gene lookup returns CDR1 MDHEN and CDR2 SYDVKM. The CDR3 is made up of 13 amino acids.

This chain links TRBV5-1 with TRBJ1-2; TRBD1 agrees at 7 bases. Germline CDR1 SGHRS, CDR2 YFSETQ. V lost 4 bases to trimming and J lost 8 bases; unmatched junction nucleotides: 5. The CDR3 loop spans 12 amino acids. CDR3 in amino acids: CASSLGQAGYTF. CDR3 sequence (DNA): TGCGCCAGCAGCCTAGGACAGGCCGGCTACACCTTC.

Written as DNA, the CDR3 is TGTGCCAGCAGCGCTACCCACAGAGCATATACGCAGTATTTT. It translates to CASSATHRAYTQYF. The chain recombines TRBV11-2 with TRBJ2-3; no firm D call. CDR3 length: 14 residues. Germline values: CDR1 SGHAT, CDR2 FQNNGV. Trimming stripped 5 bases from V and 7 bases from J, with 16 bases between.

This chain connects TRBV7-3 to TRBJ2-7, with 8 bases aligning to TRBD1. Germline V lookup: CDR1 SGHTA, CDR2 FQGTGA. The CDR3 has 11 amino acids. CDR3 in amino acids: CEPDRALEQYF. The CDR3 DNA is TGTGAGCCGGACAGGGCCCTCGAGCAGTACTTC.

This chain uses TRBV19 with TRBJ1-3; 7 bases agree with TRBD1. V shed 6 bases and J 0 bases; nucleotides not matched to a gene: 8. The CDR3 runs to 16 residues. CDR1 LNHDA and CDR2 SQIVND come from the germline V gene (reference sequence). CDR3 sequence: CASRLQGDPSGNTIYF. As DNA, the CDR3 is TGTGCCAGTAGGCTCCAGGGGGATCCCTCTGGAAACACCATATATTTT.

This chain joins TRBV2 and TRBJ1-5; no definite D call. Germline assignment: CDR1 SNHLY and CDR2 FYNNEI. The V end lost 7 bases, the J end lost 2 bases, and 9 bases lay between the germline ends. The CDR3 consists of 13 residues. Written as DNA, the CDR3 is TGTGCCAGCACCCTGGCCCGCAATCAGCCCCAGCATTTT. Translated: CASTLARNQPQHF.

The V call is TRBV7-8, the J call TRBJ2-2; 10 bases fit TRBD1. Unmatched junction bases numbered 8, after V lost 5 bases and J lost 5 bases. This CDR3 has 16 amino acids. Germline CDR1 SGHVS, CDR2 FQNEAQ. The CDR3 loop is CASSPRDRGPTGELFF. Written as DNA, the CDR3 is TGTGCCAGCAGCCCCCGGGACAGGGGTCCGACCGGGGAGCTGTTTTTT.

This chain connects TRBV27 to TRBJ1-1, with 12 nucleotides matching TRBD1. The CDR3 length is 16 residues. V was pared by 8 bases and J by 1 base, with 8 bases of the junction left unmatched. From germline, CDR1 is MNHEY and CDR2 SMNVEV (reference sequence). The CDR3 DNA sequence: TGTGCCAGCTCAAGGGGACAGGGGGCGGGGAACACTGAAGCTTTCTTT. Encoded protein: CASSRGQGAGNTEAFF.

The rearrangement links TRBV6-5 to TRBJ2-7, with D tentatively TRBD2 (5 bases). Trimming left V 8 bases short and J 3 bases short, with 8 bases between. The CDR3 has 11 residues. Germline V gene sequence: CDR1 MNHEY, CDR2 SVGAGI. The CDR3 region has the DNA TGTGCCAGCGGCGGGTTCTACGAGCAGTACTTC. Encoded protein: CASGGFYEQYF.

This clone has a count of ten or more. The chain couples TRBV19 to TRBJ1-2; D not certain. This CDR3 is 13 amino acids long. CDR1 is LNHDA and CDR2 is SQIVND in the germline V gene (reference sequence). Trimming cost V 6 bases and J 3 bases, with 11 bases left between them. The CDR3 spells CASRTRLHYGYTF. Here the CDR3 DNA reads TGTGCCAGTAGGACTCGGCTCCACTATGGCTACACCTTC.

The gene calls are TRBV11-3 and TRBJ1-6; D gene unclear. CDR1 SGHNT and CDR2 YENEEA come from the germline V gene. The CDR3 loop spans 13 amino acids. V gave up 2 bases and J gave up 6 bases, with 5 bases separating them. This CDR3 is CASSLQFNSPLHF. CDR3 nucleotides: TGTGCCAGCAGCTTACAGTTTAATTCACCCCTCCACTTT.